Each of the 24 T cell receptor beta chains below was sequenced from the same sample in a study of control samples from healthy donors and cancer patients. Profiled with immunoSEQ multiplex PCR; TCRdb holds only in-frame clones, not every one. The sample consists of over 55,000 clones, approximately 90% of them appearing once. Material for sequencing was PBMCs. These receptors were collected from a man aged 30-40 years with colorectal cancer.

CDR3 bases: TGTGCCAGCAGCTTACAGGGGGCGACGCAGTATTTT. Translation gives CASSLQGATQYF. The rearrangement links TRBV11-2 to TRBJ2-3; 8 positions match TRBD1. Per germline, CDR1 SGHAT and CDR2 FQNNGV. This CDR3 has 12 residues. The J segment lost 9 bases and the V segment lost 2 bases, leaving 1 base of the junction unmatched. The full variable domain, rest sourced from reference TRBV11-2 and TRBJ2-3, is EAGVAQSPRYKIIEKRQSVAFWCNPISGHATLYWYQQILGQGPKLLIQFQNNGVVDDSQLPKDRFSAERLKGVDSTLKIQPAKLEDSAVYLCASSLQGATQYFGPGTRLTVL.

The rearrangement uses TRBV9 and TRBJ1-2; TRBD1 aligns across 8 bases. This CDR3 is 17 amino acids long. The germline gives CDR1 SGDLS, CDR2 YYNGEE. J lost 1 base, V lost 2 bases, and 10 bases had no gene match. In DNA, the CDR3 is TGTGCCAGCAGCGTGGGGAACAGGGGGGGAGATAACTATGGCTACACCTTC. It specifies CASSVGNRGGDNYGYTF.

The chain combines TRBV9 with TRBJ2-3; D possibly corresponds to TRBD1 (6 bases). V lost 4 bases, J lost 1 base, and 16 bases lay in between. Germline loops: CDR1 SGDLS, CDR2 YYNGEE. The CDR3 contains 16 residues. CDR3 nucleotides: TGTGCCAGCAGCTTCTCATACAGGGACGGCACAGATACGCAGTATTTT. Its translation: CASSFSYRDGTDTQYF.

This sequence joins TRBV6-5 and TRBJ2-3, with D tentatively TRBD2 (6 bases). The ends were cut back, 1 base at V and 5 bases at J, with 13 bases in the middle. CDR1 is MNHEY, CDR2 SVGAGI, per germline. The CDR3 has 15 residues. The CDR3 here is CASSYWGGRGDTQYF. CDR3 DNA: TGTGCCAGCAGTTACTGGGGAGGACGGGGAGATACGCAGTATTTT.

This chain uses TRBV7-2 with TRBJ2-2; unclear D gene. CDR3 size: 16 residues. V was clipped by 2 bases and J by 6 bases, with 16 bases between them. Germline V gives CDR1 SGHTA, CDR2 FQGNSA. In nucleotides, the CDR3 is TGTGCCAGCAGCTTAACGTTTTGGAGTCGGGCCGGGGAGCTGTTTTTT. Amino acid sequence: CASSLTFWSRAGELFF.

The CDR3 sequence: CASSSKTGTRLYEQYF. The DNA of the CDR3 is TGTGCCAGCAGTTCCAAAACCGGGACACGCTTATACGAGCAGTACTTC. The V and J genes are TRBV6-2 or TRBV6-3 and TRBJ2-7; the D gene is possibly TRBD1 (6 bases). Deletions cut 4 bases from V and 4 bases from J, with 20 bases between. The V gene's germline CDR1 is MNHEY and CDR2 SVGEGT. The CDR3 is 16 amino acids.

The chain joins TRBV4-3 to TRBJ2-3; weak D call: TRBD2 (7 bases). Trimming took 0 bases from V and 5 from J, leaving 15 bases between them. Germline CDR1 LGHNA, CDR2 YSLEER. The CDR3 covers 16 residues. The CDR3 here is CASSQDEAGAGDTQYF. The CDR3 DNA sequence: TGCGCCAGCAGCCAAGATGAGGCGGGGGCAGGAGATACGCAGTATTTT.

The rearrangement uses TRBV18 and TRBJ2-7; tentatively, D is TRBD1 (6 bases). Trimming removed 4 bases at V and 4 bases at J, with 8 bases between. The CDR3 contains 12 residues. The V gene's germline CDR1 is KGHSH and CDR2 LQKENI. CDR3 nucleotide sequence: TGTGCCAGCTCACAACAGGGTTACGAGCAGTACTTC. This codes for CASSQQGYEQYF.

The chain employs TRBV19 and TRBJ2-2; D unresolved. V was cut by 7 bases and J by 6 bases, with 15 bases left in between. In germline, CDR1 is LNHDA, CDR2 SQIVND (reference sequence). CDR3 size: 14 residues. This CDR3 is CASNQQTVSGELFF. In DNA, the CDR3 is TGTGCCAGTAACCAACAGACCGTCTCCGGGGAGCTGTTTTTT.

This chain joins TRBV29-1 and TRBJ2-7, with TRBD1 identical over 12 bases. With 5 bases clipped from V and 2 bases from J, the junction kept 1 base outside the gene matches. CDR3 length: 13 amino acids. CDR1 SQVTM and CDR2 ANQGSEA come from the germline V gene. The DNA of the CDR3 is TGCAGCGTTAGGGACAGGGGGCCCTACGAGCAGTACTTC. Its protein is CSVRDRGPYEQYF.

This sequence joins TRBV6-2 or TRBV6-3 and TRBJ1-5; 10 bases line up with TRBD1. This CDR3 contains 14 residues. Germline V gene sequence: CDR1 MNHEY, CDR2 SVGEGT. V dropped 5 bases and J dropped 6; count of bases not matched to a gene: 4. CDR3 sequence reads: CASSDGQGVQPQHF. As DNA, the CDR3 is TGTGCCAGCAGTGATGGACAGGGGGTTCAGCCCCAGCATTTT.

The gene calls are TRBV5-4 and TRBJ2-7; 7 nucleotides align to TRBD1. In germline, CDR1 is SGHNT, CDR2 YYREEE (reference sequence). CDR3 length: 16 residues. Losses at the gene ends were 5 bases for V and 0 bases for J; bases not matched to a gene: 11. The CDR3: CASSSDPGTVSYEQYF. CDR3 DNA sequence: TGTGCCAGCAGTTCCGACCCCGGGACAGTCTCCTACGAGCAGTACTTC.

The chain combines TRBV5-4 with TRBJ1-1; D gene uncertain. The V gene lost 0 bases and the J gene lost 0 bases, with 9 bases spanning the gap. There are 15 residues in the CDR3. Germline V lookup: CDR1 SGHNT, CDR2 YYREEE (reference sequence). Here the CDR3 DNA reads TGTGCCAGCAGCTTGGACGGAGAAATGAACACTGAAGCTTTCTTT. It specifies CASSLDGEMNTEAFF.

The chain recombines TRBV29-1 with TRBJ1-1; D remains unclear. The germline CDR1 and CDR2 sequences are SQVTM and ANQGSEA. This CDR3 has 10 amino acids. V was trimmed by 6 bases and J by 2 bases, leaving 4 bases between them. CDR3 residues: CSVANTEAFF. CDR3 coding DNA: TGCAGCGTAGCAAACACTGAAGCTTTCTTT.

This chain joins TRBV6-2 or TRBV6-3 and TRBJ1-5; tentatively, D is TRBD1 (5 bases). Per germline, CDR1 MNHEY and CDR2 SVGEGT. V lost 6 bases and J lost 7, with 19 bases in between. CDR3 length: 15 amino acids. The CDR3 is CASSQVMEPGQPQHF. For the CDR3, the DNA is TGTGCCAGCAGCCAGGTTATGGAGCCAGGGCAGCCCCAGCATTTT.

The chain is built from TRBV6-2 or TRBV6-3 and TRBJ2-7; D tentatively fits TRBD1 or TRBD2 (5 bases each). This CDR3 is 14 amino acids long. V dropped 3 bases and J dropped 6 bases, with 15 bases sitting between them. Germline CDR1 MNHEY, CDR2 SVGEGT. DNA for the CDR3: TGTGCCAGCAGTTATGGGACCCACTCAGGCGAGCAGTACTTC. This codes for CASSYGTHSGEQYF.

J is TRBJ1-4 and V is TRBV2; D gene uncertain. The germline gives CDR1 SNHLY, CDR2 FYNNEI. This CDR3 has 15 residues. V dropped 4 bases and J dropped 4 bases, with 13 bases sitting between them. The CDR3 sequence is CASSVERNGNEKLFF. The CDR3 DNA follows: TGTGCCAGCAGTGTGGAGAGGAATGGTAATGAAAAACTGTTTTTT.

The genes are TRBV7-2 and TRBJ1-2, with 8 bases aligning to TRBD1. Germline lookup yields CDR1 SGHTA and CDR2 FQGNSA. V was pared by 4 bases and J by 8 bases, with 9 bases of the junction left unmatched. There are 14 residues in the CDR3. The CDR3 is CASSSLDRAGGYTF. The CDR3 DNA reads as TGTGCCAGCAGCTCGTTGGACAGGGCTGGAGGCTACACCTTC.

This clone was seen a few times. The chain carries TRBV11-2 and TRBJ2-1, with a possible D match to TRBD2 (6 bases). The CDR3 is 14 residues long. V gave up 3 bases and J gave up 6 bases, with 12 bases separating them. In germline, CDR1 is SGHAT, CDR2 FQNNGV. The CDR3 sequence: CASSFLRGGNEQFF. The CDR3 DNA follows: TGTGCCAGCAGCTTTCTTAGGGGAGGCAATGAGCAGTTCTTC. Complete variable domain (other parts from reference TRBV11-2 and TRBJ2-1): EAGVAQSPRYKIIEKRQSVAFWCNPISGHATLYWYQQILGQGPKLLIQFQNNGVVDDSQLPKDRFSAERLKGVDSTLKIQPAKLEDSAVYLCASSFLRGGNEQFFGPGTRLTVL.

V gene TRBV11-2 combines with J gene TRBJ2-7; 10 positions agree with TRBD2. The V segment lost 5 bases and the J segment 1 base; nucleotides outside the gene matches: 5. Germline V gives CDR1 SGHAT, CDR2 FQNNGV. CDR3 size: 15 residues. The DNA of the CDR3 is TGTGCCAGCAGCCACGGGACTAGCGCGTCCTACGAGCAGTACTTC. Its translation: CASSHGTSASYEQYF.

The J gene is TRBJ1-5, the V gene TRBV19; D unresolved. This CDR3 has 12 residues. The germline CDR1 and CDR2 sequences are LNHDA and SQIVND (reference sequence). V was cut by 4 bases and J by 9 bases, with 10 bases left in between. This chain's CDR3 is CASSTEAGPQHF. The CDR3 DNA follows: TGTGCCAGTAGTACCGAGGCTGGGCCCCAGCATTTT. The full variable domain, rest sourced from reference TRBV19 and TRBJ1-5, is DGGITQSPKYLFRKEGQNVTLSCEQNLNHDAMYWYRQDPGQGLRLIYYSQIVNDFQKGDIAEGYSVSREKKESFPLTVTSAQKNPTAFYLCASSTEAGPQHFGDGTRLSIL.

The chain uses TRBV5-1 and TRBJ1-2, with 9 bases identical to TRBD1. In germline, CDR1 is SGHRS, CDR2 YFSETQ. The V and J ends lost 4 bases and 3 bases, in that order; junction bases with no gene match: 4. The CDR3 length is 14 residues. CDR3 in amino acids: CASSTGQGYYGYTF. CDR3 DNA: TGCGCCAGCAGCACAGGACAGGGGTACTATGGCTACACCTTC.

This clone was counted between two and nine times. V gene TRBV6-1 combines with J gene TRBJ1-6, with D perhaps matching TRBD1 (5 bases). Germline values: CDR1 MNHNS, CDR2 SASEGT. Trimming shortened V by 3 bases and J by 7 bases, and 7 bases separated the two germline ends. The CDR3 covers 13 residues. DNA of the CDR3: TGTGCCAGCAGTGACAGGGAAAATTCACCCCTCCACTTT. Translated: CASSDRENSPLHF.

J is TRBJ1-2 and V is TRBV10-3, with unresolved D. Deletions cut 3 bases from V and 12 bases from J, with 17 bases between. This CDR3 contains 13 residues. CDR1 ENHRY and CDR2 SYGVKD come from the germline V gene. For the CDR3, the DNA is TGTGCCATCAGTGATAGGAACCCAGTGGGAGACACCTTC. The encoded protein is CAISDRNPVGDTF.